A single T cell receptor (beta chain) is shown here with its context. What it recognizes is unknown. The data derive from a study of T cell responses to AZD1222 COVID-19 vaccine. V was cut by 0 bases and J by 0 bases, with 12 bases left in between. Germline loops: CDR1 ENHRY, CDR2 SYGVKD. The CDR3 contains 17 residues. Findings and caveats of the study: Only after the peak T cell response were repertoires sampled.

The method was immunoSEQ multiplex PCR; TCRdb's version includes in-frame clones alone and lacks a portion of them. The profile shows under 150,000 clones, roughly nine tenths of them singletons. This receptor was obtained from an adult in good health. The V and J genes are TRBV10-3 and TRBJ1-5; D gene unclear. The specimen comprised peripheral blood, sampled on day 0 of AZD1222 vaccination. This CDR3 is CAISESSGIYSNQPQHF. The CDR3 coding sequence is TGTGCCATCAGTGAGTCGTCCGGGATTTATAGCAATCAGCCCCAGCATTTT.